This T cell receptor beta chain came from a study of blood T cell repertoires in COVID-19. In the study overall: From the United States, Italy and Spain came samples of acute and convalescent COVID-19. The analysed material was cDNA or gDNA that came from T cells, B-cell-depleted T cells, or PBMCs.

V trimming: 4 bases; J trimming: 2 bases; junction bases outside the gene matches: 8. This CDR3 comprises 15 residues. Germline V gene data show CDR1 as SGDLS and CDR2 as YYNGEE. This clone has a single count. In the authors' workflow: Reference gene primer amplification gave nucleated cell count estimates. The repertoire was sequenced with immunoSEQ multiplex PCR; TCRdb's copy has only in-frame clones and lacks some. V and J calls and clone size are those listed in that table; D and trimming were worked out from the DNA. The sample has roughly 33,000 clones; around 85% are singletons. The chain couples TRBV9 to TRBJ1-2; 7 bases are shared with TRBD1. The sequence was obtained from a human donor with acute or convalescent COVID-19. The donor label of this sample is uncertain. Sequencing was done on a sample of peripheral blood. CDR3 sequence reads: CASSPRDSPNYGYTF. In nucleotides, the CDR3 is TGTGCCAGCAGCCCCAGGGACAGCCCCAACTATGGCTACACCTTC.